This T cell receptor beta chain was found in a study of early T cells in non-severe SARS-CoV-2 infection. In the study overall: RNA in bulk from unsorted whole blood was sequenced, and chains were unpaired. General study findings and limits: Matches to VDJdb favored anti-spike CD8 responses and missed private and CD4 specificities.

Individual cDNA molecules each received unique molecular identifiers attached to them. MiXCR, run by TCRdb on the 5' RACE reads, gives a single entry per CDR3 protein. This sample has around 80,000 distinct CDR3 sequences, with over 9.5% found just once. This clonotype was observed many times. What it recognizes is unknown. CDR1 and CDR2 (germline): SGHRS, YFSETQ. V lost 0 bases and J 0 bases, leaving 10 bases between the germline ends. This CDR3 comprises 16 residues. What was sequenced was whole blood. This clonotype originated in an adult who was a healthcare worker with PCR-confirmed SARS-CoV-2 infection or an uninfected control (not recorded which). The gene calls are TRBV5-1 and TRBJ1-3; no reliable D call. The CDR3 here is CASSLGYGISGNTIYF. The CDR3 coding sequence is TGCGCCAGCAGCTTGGGGTACGGAATCTCTGGAAACACCATATATTTT.